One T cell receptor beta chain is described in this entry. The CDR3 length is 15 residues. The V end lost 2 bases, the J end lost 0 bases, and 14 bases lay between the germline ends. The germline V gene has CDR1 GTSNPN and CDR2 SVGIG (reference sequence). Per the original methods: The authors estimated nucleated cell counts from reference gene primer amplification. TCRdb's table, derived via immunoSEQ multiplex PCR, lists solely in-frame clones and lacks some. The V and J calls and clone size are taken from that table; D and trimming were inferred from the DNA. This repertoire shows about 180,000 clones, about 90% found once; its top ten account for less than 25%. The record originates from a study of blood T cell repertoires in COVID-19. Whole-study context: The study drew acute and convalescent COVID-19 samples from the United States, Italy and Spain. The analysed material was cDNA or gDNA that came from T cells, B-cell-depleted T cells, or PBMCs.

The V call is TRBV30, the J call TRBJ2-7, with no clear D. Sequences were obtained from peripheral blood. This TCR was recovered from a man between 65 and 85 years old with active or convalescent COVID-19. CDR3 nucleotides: TGTGCCTGGAGTCCACTCCTACTAACCTCCTACGAGCAGTACTTC. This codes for CAWSPLLLTSYEQYF. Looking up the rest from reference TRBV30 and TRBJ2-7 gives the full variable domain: SQTIHQWPATLVQPVGSPLSLECTVEGTSNPNLYWYRQAAGRGLQLLFYSVGIGQISSEVPQNLSASRPQDRQFILSSKKLLLSDSGFYLCAWSPLLLTSYEQYFGPGTRLTVT.